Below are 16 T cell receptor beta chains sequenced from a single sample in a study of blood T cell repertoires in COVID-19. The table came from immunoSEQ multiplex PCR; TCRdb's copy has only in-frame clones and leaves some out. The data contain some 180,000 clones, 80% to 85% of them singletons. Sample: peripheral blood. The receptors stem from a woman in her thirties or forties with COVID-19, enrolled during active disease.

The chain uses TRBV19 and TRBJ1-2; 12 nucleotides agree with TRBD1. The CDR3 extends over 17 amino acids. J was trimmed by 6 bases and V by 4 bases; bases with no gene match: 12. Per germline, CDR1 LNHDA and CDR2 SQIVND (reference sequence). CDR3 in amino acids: CASSTGTGGAAGDGYTF. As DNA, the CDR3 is TGTGCCAGTAGTACCGGGACAGGGGGCGCGGCGGGGGATGGCTACACCTTC.

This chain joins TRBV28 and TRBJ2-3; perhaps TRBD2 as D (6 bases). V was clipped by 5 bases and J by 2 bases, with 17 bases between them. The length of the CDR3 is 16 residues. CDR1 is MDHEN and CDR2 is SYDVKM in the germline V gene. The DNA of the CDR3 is TGTGCCAGCAGTACAACCGGGCTAGCGATCACAGATACGCAGTATTTT. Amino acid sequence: CASSTTGLAITDTQYF.

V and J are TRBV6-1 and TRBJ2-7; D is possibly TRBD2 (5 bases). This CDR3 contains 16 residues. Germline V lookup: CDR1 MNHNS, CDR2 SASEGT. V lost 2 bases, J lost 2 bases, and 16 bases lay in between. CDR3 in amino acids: CASSERGTPFPYEQYF. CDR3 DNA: TGTGCCAGCAGTGAACGGGGAACGCCCTTCCCCTACGAGCAGTACTTC.

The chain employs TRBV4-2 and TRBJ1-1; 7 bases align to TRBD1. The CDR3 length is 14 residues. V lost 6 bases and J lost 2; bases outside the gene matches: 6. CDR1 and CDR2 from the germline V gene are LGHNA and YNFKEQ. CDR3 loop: CASSPGQTNTEAFF. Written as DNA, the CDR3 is TGTGCCAGCAGTCCGGGACAGACTAACACTGAAGCTTTCTTT.

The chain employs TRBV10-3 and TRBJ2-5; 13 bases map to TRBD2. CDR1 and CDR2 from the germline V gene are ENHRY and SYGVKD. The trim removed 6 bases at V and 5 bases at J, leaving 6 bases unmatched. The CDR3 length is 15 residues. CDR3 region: CAISPGTSGEETQYF. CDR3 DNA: TGTGCCATCAGCCCTGGGACTAGCGGGGAGGAGACCCAGTACTTC.

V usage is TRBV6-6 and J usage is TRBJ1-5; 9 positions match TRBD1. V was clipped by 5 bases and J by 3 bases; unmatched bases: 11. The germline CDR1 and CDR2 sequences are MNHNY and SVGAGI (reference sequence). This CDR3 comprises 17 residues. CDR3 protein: CASSRTRDRASNQPQHF. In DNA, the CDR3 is TGTGCCAGCAGTCGCACCCGGGACAGGGCGTCCAATCAGCCCCAGCATTTT.

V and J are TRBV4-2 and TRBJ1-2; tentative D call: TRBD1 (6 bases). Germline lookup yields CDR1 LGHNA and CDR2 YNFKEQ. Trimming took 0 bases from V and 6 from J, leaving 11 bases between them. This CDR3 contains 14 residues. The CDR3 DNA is TGTGCCAGCAGCCAAGATTTAAAGGGGGATGGCTACACCTTC. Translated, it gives CASSQDLKGDGYTF.

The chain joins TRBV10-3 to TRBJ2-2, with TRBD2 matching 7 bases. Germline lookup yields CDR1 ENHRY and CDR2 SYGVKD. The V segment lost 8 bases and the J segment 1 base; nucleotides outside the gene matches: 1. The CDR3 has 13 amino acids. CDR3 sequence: CAIGGGNTGELFF. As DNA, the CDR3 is TGTGCCATCGGCGGGGGGAACACCGGGGAGCTGTTTTTT.

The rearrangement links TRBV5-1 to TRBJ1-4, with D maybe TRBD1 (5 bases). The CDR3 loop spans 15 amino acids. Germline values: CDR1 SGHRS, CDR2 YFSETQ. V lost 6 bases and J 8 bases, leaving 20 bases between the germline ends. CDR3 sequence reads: CASTLNSGFREKLFF. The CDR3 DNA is TGCGCCAGCACCCTCAACTCAGGGTTCCGCGAAAAACTGTTTTTT. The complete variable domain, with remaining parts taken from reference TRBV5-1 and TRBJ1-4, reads KAGVTQTPRYLIKTRGQQVTLSCSPISGHRSVSWYQQTPGQGLQFLFEYFSETQRNKGNFPGRFSGRQFSNSRSEMNVSTLELGDSALYLCASTLNSGFREKLFFGSGTQLSVL.

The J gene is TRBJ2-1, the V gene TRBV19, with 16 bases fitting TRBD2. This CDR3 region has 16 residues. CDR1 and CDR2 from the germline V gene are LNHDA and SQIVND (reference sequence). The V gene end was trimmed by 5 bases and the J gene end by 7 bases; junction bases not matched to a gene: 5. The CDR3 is CASSGTSGRAGNEQFF. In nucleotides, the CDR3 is TGTGCCAGTAGTGGGACTAGCGGGAGGGCCGGGAATGAGCAGTTCTTC.

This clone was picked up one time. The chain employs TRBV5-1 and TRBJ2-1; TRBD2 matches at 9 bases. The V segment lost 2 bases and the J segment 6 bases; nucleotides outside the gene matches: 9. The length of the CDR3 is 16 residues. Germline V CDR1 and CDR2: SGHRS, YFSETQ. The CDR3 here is CASSLISGSIGNEQFF. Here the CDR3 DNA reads TGCGCCAGCAGCTTAATTAGCGGGAGTATAGGCAATGAGCAGTTCTTC.

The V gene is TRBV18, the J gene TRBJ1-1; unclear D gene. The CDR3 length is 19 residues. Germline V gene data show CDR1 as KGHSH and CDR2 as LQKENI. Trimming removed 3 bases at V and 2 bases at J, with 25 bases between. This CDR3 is CASSPVLVRSFEGNTEAFF. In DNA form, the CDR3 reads TGTGCCAGCTCACCGGTCCTTGTCAGATCCTTTGAGGGTAACACTGAAGCTTTCTTT.

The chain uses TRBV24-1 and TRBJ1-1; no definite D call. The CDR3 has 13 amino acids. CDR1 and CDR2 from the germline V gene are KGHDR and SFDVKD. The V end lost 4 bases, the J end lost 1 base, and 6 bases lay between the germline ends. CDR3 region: CATSDRWNTEAFF. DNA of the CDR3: TGTGCCACCAGTGACCGGTGGAACACTGAAGCTTTCTTT.

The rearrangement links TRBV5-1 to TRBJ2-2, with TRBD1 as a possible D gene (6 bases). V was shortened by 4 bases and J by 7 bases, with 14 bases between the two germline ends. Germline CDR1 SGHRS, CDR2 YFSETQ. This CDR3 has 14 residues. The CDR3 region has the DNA TGCGCCAGCAGCCCGTTTAGGGGGATCGGGGAGCTGTTTTTT. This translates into CASSPFRGIGELFF.

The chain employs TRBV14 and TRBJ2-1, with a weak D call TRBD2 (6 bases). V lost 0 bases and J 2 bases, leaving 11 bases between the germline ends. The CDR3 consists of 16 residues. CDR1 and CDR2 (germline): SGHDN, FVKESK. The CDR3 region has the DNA TGTGCCAGCAGCCAAGAGGGTTGGGGGGCCTACAATGAGCAGTTCTTC. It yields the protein CASSQEGWGAYNEQFF.

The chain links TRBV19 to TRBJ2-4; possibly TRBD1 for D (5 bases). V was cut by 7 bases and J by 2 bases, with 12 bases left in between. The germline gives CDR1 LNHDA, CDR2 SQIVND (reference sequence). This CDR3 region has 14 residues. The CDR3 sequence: CASMPGLPKNIQYF. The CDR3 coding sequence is TGTGCCAGTATGCCAGGGTTGCCCAAAAACATTCAGTACTTC.